This TCR beta chain was sequenced for a study of blood T cell repertoires in COVID-19. The overall study: Italy, Spain and the United States were the sources of the convalescent and acute COVID-19 samples. PBMCs, B-cell-depleted T cells, or T cells were the source of the cDNA or gDNA that made up the material.

Methods used by the authors: How many nucleated cells were present was estimated from reference gene primer amplification. Produced via immunoSEQ multiplex PCR; TCRdb's table is partial and in-frame only. That table furnishes V, J and clone size, whereas the DNA furnished D and trimming. The table shows 180,000 or so clones, with roughly 88% occurring only once. Recovery meant two consecutive negative NP/OP PCR tests, professional clearance, or resolved symptoms. V was clipped by 0 bases and J by 4 bases; unmatched bases: 10. This CDR3 spans 16 amino acids. Per the germline V gene, CDR1 is GTSNPN and CDR2 is SVGIG (reference sequence).

The V call is TRBV30, the J call TRBJ1-2; 8 bases align to TRBD1. The receptor's source is a woman aged 55-70 years who had recovered from COVID-19. The sequencing sample was made of PBMCs or T cells enriched from blood (not recorded which). CDR3 sequence (DNA): TGTGCCTGGAGTGTACCGGCAGGGGGCGATTTCTATGGCTACACCTTC. As protein: CAWSVPAGGDFYGYTF.